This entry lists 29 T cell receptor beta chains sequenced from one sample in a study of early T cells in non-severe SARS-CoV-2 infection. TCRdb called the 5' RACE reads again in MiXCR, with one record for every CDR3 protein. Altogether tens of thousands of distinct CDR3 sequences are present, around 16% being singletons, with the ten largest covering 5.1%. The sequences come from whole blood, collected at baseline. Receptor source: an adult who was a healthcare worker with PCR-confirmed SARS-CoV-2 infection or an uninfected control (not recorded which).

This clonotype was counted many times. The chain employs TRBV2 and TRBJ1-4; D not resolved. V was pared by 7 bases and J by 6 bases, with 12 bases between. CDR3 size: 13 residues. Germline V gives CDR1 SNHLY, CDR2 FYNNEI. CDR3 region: CASTNNRDEKLFF. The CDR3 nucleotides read TGTGCCAGCACCAATAACCGGGATGAAAAACTGTTTTTT.

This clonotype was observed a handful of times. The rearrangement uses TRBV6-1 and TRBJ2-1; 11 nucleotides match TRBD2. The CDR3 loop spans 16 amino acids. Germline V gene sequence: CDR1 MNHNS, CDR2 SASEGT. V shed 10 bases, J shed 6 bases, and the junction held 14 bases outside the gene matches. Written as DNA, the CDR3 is TGTGCCACCGGAAGCCCCACTAGCGGGAGCGGCAATGAGCAGTTCTTC. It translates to CATGSPTSGSGNEQFF.

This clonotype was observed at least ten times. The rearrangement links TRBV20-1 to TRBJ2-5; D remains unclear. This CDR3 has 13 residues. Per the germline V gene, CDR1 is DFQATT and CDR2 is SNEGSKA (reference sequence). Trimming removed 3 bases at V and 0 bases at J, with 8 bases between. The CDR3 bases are TGCAGTGCTAGTCCGCAGAACCAAGAGACCCAGTACTTC. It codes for CSASPQNQETQYF.

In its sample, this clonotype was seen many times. This CDR3 is CASSERDAYEQYF. In DNA, the CDR3 is TGTGCCAGCAGCGAGCGGGACGCCTACGAGCAGTACTTC. This rearrangement joins TRBV5-4 to TRBJ2-7, with 7 nucleotides matching TRBD2. This CDR3 region has 13 residues. The germline V gene has CDR1 SGHNT and CDR2 YYREEE (reference sequence). J was trimmed by 2 bases and V by 4 bases; bases with no gene match: 3.

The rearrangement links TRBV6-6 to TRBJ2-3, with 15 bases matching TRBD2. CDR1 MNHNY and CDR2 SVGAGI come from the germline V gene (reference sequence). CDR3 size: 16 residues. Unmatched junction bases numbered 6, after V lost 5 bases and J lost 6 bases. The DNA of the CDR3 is TGTGCCAGCAGTCGGGAGGGGACTAGCGGGAGGGATACGCAGTATTTT. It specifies CASSREGTSGRDTQYF.

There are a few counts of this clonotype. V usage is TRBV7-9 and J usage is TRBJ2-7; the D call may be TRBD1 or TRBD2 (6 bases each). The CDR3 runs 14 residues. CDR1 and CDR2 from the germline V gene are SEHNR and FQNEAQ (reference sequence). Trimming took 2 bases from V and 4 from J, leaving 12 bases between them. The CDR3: CASSLLGGAYEQYF. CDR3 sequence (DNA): TGTGCCAGCAGCTTATTGGGGGGCGCGTACGAGCAGTACTTC.

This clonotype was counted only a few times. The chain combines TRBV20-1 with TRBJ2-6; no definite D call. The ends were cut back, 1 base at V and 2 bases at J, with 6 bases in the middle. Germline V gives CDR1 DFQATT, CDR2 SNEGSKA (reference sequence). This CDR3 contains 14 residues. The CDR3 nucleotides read TGCAGTGCTAGAGTGGCGGCTGGGGCCAACGTCCTGACTTTC. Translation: CSARVAAGANVLTF.

The CDR3 coding sequence is TGTGCCAGCAGTGCCCCTACAGGGGGCGTTGACGAGACCCAGTACTTC. Encoded protein: CASSAPTGGVDETQYF. This rearrangement joins TRBV28 to TRBJ2-5; 9 nucleotides align to TRBD1. Germline V CDR1 and CDR2: MDHEN, SYDVKM. The CDR3 length is 16 residues. The junction had 12 bases not matched to a gene; V was cut back by 5 bases and J by 5 bases. The full variable domain, completed using reference TRBV28 and TRBJ2-5, is DVKVTQSSRYLVKRTGEKVFLECVQDMDHENMFWYRQDPGLGLRLIYFSYDVKMKEKGDIPEGYSVSREKKERFSLILESASTNQTSMYLCASSAPTGGVDETQYFGPGTRLLVL.

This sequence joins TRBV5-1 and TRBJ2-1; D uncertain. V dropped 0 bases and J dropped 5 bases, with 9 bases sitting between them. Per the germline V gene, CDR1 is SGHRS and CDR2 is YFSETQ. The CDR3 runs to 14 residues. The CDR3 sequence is CASSLGDRDNEQFF. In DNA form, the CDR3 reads TGCGCCAGCAGCTTGGGTGACCGAGACAATGAGCAGTTCTTC.

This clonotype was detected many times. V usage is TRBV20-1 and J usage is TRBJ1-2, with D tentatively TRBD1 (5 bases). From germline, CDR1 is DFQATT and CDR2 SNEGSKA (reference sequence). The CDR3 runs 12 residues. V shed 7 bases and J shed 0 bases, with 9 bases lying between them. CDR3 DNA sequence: TGCAGTGTCTACAGGTCTAACTATGGCTACACCTTC. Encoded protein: CSVYRSNYGYTF.

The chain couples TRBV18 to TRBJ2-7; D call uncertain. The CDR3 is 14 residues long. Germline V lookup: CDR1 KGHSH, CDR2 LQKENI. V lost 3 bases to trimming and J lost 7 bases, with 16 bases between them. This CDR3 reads CASSPPDTLLEQYF. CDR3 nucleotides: TGTGCCAGCTCACCTCCTGACACTCTCTTGGAGCAGTACTTC.

This CDR3 is CASSVGGEWWGNEQFF. The CDR3 DNA reads as TGTGCCAGCAGCGTAGGAGGGGAATGGTGGGGCAATGAGCAGTTCTTC. The V call is TRBV9, the J call TRBJ2-1; D tentatively fits TRBD1 or TRBD2 (5 bases each). Germline V gene lookup returns CDR1 SGDLS and CDR2 YYNGEE. V gave up 0 bases and J gave up 6 bases, with 16 bases separating them. The CDR3 extends over 16 amino acids.

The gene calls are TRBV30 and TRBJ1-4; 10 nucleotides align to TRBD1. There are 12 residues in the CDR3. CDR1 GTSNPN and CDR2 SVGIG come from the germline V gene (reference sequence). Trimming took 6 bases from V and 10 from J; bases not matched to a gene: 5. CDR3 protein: CACRQGARKLFF. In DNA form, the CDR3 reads TGTGCCTGCAGACAGGGGGCGCGAAAACTGTTTTTT.

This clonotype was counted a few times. The CDR3 region is CASTPGPYQETQYF. CDR3 in DNA: TGTGCCAGCACCCCAGGGCCGTACCAAGAGACCCAGTACTTC. V and J are TRBV7-2 and TRBJ2-5; perhaps TRBD1 as D (5 bases). This CDR3 contains 14 residues. Trimming stripped 7 bases from V and 0 bases from J, with 12 bases between. CDR1 and CDR2 from the germline V gene are SGHTA and FQGNSA.

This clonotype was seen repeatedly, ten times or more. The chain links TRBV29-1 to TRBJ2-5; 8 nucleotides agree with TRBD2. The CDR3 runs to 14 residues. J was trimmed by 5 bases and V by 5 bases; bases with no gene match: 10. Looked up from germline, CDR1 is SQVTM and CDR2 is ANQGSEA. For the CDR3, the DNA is TGCAGCGTTAAACGGGAGGGCCGGGGGGAGACCCAGTACTTC. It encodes CSVKREGRGETQYF.

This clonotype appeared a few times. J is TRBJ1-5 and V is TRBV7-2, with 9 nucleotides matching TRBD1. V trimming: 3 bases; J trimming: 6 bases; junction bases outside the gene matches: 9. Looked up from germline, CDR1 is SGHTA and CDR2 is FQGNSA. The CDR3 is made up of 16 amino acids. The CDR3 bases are TGTGCCAGCAGCTTCCGGGACAGGGAGGCGGGTCAGCCCCAGCATTTT. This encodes CASSFRDREAGQPQHF. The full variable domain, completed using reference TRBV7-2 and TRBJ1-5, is GAGVSQSPSNKVTEKGKDVELRCDPISGHTALYWYRQSLGQGLEFLIYFQGNSAPDKSGLPSDRFSAERTGGSVSTLTIQRTQQEDSAVYLCASSFRDREAGQPQHFGDGTRLSIL.

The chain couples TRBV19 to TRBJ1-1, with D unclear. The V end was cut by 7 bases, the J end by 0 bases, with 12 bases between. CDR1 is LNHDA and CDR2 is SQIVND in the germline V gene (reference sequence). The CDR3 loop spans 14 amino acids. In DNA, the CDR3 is TGTGCCAGTACCCAACCGAGGATGAACACTGAAGCTTTCTTT. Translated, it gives CASTQPRMNTEAFF.

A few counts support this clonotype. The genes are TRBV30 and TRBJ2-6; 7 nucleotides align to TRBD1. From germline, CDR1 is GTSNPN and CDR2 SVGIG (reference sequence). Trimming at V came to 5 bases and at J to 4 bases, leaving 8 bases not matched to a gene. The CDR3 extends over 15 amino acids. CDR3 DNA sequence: TGTGCCTGGGCCAGAGAGGGGGCCGGGGCCAACGTCCTGACTTTC. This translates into CAWAREGAGANVLTF.

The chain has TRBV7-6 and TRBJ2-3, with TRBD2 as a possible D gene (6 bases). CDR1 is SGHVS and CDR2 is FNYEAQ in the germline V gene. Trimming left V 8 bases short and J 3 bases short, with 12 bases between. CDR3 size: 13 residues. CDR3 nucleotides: TGTGCCAGCGGGACTCCGGGGACAGATACGCAGTATTTT. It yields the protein CASGTPGTDTQYF.

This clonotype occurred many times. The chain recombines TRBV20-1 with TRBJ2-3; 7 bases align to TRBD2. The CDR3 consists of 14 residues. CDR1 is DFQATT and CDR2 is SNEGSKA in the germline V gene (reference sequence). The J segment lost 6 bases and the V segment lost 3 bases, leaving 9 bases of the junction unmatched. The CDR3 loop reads CSARGGLQADTQYF. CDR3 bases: TGCAGTGCTAGGGGGGGACTACAAGCGGATACGCAGTATTTT.

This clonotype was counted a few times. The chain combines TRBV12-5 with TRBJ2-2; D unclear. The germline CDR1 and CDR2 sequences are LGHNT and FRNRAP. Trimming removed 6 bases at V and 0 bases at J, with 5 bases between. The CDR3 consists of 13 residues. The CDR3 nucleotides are TGTGCTAGTGGCCAAACGAACACCGGGGAGCTGTTTTTT. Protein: CASGQTNTGELFF.

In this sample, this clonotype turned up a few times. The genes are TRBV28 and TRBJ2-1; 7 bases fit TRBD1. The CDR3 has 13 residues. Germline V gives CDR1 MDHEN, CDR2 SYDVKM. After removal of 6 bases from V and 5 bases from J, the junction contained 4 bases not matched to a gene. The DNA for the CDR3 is TGTGCCAGCAGCGAACAGGGGAACAATGAGCAGTTCTTC. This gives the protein CASSEQGNNEQFF.

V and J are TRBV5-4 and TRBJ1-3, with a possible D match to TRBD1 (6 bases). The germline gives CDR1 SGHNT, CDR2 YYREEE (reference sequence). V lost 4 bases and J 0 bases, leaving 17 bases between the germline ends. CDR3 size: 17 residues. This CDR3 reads CASSATQGLGSGNTIYF. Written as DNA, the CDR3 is TGTGCCAGCAGCGCCACACAGGGACTAGGCTCTGGAAACACCATATATTTT.

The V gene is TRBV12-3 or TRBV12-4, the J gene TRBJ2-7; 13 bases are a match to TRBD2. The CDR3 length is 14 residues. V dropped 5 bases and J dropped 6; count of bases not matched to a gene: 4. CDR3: CASSRTSGSIEQYF. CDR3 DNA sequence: TGTGCCAGCAGTAGGACTAGCGGGAGTATCGAGCAGTACTTC.

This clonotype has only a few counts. CDR3: CASSEWGQNYGYTF. DNA of the CDR3: TGTGCCAGCAGTGAATGGGGGCAGAATTATGGCTACACCTTC. The chain employs TRBV6-1 and TRBJ1-2; possible D gene TRBD1, 6 bases. CDR3 length: 14 residues. Trimming removed 2 bases at V and 5 bases at J, with 12 bases between. Germline V CDR1 and CDR2: MNHNS, SASEGT.

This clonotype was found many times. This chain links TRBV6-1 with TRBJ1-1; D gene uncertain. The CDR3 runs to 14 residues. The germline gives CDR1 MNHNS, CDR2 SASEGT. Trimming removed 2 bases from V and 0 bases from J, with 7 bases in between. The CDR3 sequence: CASSEQRLNTEAFF. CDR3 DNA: TGTGCCAGCAGTGAACAACGGCTGAACACTGAAGCTTTCTTT.

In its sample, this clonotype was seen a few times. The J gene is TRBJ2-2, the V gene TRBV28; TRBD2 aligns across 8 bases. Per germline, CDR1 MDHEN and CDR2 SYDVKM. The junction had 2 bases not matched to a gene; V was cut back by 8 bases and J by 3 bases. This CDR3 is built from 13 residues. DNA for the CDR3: TGTGCCAGCGGACTAGCCCACACCGGGGAGCTGTTTTTT. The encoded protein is CASGLAHTGELFF. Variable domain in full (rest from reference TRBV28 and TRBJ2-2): DVKVTQSSRYLVKRTGEKVFLECVQDMDHENMFWYRQDPGLGLRLIYFSYDVKMKEKGDIPEGYSVSREKKERFSLILESASTNQTSMYLCASGLAHTGELFFGEGSRLTVL.

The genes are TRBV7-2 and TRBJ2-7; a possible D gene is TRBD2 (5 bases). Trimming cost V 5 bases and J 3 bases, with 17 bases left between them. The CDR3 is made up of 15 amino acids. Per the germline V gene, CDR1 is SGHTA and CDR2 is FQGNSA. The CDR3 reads CASSVGLAFVYEQYF. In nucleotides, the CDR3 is TGTGCCAGCAGCGTAGGACTTGCCTTTGTCTACGAGCAGTACTTC.

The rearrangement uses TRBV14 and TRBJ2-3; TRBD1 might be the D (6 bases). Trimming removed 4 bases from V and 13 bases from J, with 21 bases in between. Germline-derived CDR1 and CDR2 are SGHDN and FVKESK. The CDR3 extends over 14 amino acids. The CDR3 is CASSPIGGRGMEYF. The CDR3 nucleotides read TGTGCCAGCAGCCCAATAGGTGGTAGGGGGATGGAGTATTTT.